This is a list of T cell receptor beta chains from one sample in a study of blood T cell repertoires in COVID-19. Sequencing was performed with immunoSEQ multiplex PCR; in TCRdb, only in-frame clones are kept and a portion is missing. The sample lists 200,000 to 250,000 clones, about 89% occurring once. Material: peripheral blood. These receptors were obtained from a man in his 60s who had recovered from COVID-19. The CDR3 runs from the conserved cysteine through the conserved F or W. The D gene is left open where the match is weak. Not all rows give a size; the values are once, few, many and, for expanded clones, a class.

DNA,CDR3,J,V,size,D
TGCGCCAGCAGCCACCCACCGGGTAGGCCGGATCGGGGCTACACCTTC,CASSHPPGRPDRGYTF,TRBJ1-2,TRBV4-1,.,.
TGTGCCAGTAGGACGTCAGGGAGGTCTGGGGCCAACGTCCTGACTTTC,CASRTSGRSGANVLTF,TRBJ2-6,TRBV19,.,.
TGTGCCACCAGCGTAGATCGGGGGTCCTACGAGCAGTACTTC,CATSVDRGSYEQYF,TRBJ2-7,TRBV15,.,.
TGTGCCAGCAGTTCAACCGGGACAGGGCCTCCTGAAGCTTTCTTT,CASSSTGTGPPEAFF,TRBJ1-1,TRBV6-5,.,TRBD1
TGTGCCAGCAACATAGCGGGGAGCACAGATACGCAGTATTTT,CASNIAGSTDTQYF,TRBJ2-3,TRBV5-4,.,TRBD2
TGCGCCAGCAGCTTGGAGCGGGGTGGGGATACGCAGTATTTT,CASSLERGGDTQYF,TRBJ2-3,TRBV5-1,.,TRBD2
TGCGCCAGCAGCCAAGGTGCAGGAACTCCAGAGACCCAGTACTTC,CASSQGAGTPETQYF,TRBJ2-5,TRBV4-3,.,.
TGCGCCAGCAGCGAGAACGCGAACACCGGGGAGCTGTTTTTT,CASSENANTGELFF,TRBJ2-2,TRBV5-1,.,.
TGTGCCAGCAGCCAAAAGGGGATAAATTCCCATGAAAAACTGTTTTTT,CASSQKGINSHEKLFF,TRBJ1-4,TRBV3-1/TRBV3-2,.,.
TGCGCCAGCAGTCCCCGGGGAGGTCATGGCTACACCTTC,CASSPRGGHGYTF,TRBJ1-2,TRBV4-3,.,.
TGTGCCAGCTCACTGTACAGGGGCGAAGGAACTGAAGCTTTCTTT,CASSLYRGEGTEAFF,TRBJ1-1,TRBV18,.,TRBD1
TGTGCCAGCAGGGGGGGGACAGGGAACACTGAAGCTTTCTTT,CASRGGTGNTEAFF,TRBJ1-1,TRBV6-5,.,TRBD1
TGCGCCAGCAGCCCAGGGGAGAACACCGGGGAGCTGTTTTTT,CASSPGENTGELFF,TRBJ2-2,TRBV4-1,.,.
TGTGCCAGCAGACAAGACAGGCCTAATGAGCAGTTCTTC,CASRQDRPNEQFF,TRBJ2-1,TRBV28,.,.
TGTGCCAGCAGGTCCGGGAGATTAGGCAATCAGCCCCAGCATTTT,CASRSGRLGNQPQHF,TRBJ1-5,TRBV5-8,.,.
TGTGCCAGCAGCCTGGGGGGTAGAGCTTTCTTT,CASSLGGRAFF,TRBJ1-1,TRBV7-9,.,.
TGTGCCAGCAGCGTAGGTGCGGGAGGTAGTGGGGGAGAGACCCAGTACTTC,CASSVGAGGSGGETQYF,TRBJ2-5,TRBV9,.,TRBD2
TGTGCCATCAGCGAGCCCGGCAGGGAAAGCCAGCCCCAGCATTTT,CAISEPGRESQPQHF,TRBJ1-5,TRBV10-3,.,.
TGTGCCAGCAGCCCCGACACGGTTAGGCGTTCTAACTATGGCTACACCTTC,CASSPDTVRRSNYGYTF,TRBJ1-2,TRBV5-4,.,.
TGTGCCAGCACCCTAGGGGTGAGAGGCTACACCTTC,CASTLGVRGYTF,TRBJ1-2,TRBV28,.,.
TGTGCCAGCAGTTTTGGGGACAGGTTAAATTCACCCCTCCACTTT,CASSFGDRLNSPLHF,TRBJ1-6,TRBV28,.,TRBD1
TGTGCCAGTAGTATAAACACGAGGTTCTACACCTTC,CASSINTRFYTF,TRBJ1-2,TRBV19,.,.
TGTGCCAGCAGCCAACCCTCGCGCGGCACAGATACGCAGTATTTT,CASSQPSRGTDTQYF,TRBJ2-3,TRBV4-2,.,.
TGTGCCAGCAGCCCTCGAACAGGGGATGGCTACACCTTC,CASSPRTGDGYTF,TRBJ1-2,TRBV7-3,once,TRBD1
TGTGCCAGCAGCCAAGGCTTAAGGGACAGGCGCACAGATACGCAGTATTTT,CASSQGLRDRRTDTQYF,TRBJ2-3,TRBV14,once,TRBD1
TGCCCGGACTCAGGCACCTACGAGCAGTACTTC,CPDSGTYEQYF,TRBJ2-7,TRBV10-1,medium-sized,.
TGTGCCAGTACCTCACGCGCAGGGTGGGGTTCACCCCTCCACTTT,CASTSRAGWGSPLHF,TRBJ1-6,TRBV19,.,.
TGTGCCAGCAGTCGGGATTTCGGCTACACCTTC,CASSRDFGYTF,TRBJ1-2,TRBV28,.,.
TGTGCCTGGAGTGCAGGGGGCTCTGGAAACACCATATATTTT,CAWSAGGSGNTIYF,TRBJ1-3,TRBV30,.,TRBD1
TGTGCCAGCAGTACACCGGGACAGGGTTATAAAGCTTTCTTT,CASSTPGQGYKAFF,TRBJ1-1,TRBV27,.,TRBD1
TGTGCCAGCTGCCGCCAAACTGGACTAGCGGGTACGATTCAGTACTTC,CASCRQTGLAGTIQYF,TRBJ2-5,TRBV18,once,TRBD2
TGTGCCAGCTCACCGACAGGACTAGCGGGATCCTACGAGCAGTACTTC,CASSPTGLAGSYEQYF,TRBJ2-7,TRBV18,.,TRBD2
TGTGCCAGCAGCTTAGAATCGCAGGCGGGTACAGGGAACTCACCCCTCCACTTT,CASSLESQAGTGNSPLHF,TRBJ1-6,TRBV7-2,.,.
TGTGCCAGCAGTTTATCGTACGGGGACAATGAGCAGTTCTTC,CASSLSYGDNEQFF,TRBJ2-1,TRBV27,.,.
TGTGCCAGCAGCACGGGGACTAGCGGTTTCTACGAGCAGTACTTC,CASSTGTSGFYEQYF,TRBJ2-7,TRBV5-6,.,TRBD2
TGTGCCAGCAGCCAAGGACTAGCGGGGGGGCGGTACGAGCAGTACTTC,CASSQGLAGGRYEQYF,TRBJ2-7,TRBV3-1/TRBV3-2,.,TRBD2
TGTGCCAGCAGGTCCGAACCCGGGACAGGGCCGGCTTTCTTT,CASRSEPGTGPAFF,TRBJ1-1,TRBV2,.,TRBD1
TGCGCCACCGAACAATCGAAAGCTACTAGCGGTATCTACAATGAGCAGTTCTTC,CATEQSKATSGIYNEQFF,TRBJ2-1,TRBV5-1,.,TRBD2
TGTGCCAGCAGTTTCGGGGGGAACACCGGGGAGCTGTTTTTT,CASSFGGNTGELFF,TRBJ2-2,TRBV28,.,.
TGTGCCAGCAGTTTAGAACAGGGGCGGCAGTACTTC,CASSLEQGRQYF,TRBJ2-7,TRBV12-3/TRBV12-4,.,TRBD1
TGTGCCATCAGTGACCTTGGACTAGCGGGCCCCTACGAGCAGTACTTC,CAISDLGLAGPYEQYF,TRBJ2-7,TRBV10-3,.,TRBD2
TGTGCCAGCAGCCCGGGACAGGCAATCTCCTATGGCTACACCTTC,CASSPGQAISYGYTF,TRBJ1-2,TRBV3-1/TRBV3-2,.,TRBD1
TGTGCCAGCAGCTTGGGGCATAGCGGGAGGGCAGATACGCAGTATTTT,CASSLGHSGRADTQYF,TRBJ2-3,TRBV7-2,.,TRBD2
TGTGCCAGCAGTTCCTACGGACTAGCGAACTACGAGCAGTACTTC,CASSSYGLANYEQYF,TRBJ2-7,TRBV28,.,TRBD2
TGTGCCAGCGGGGAGGGCGGGACAAGCCGCTACGAGCAGTACTTC,CASGEGGTSRYEQYF,TRBJ2-7,TRBV7-8,few,.
TGTGCCAGTAGTCGGGACAGGGGTATCTCTGGAAACACCATATATTTT,CASSRDRGISGNTIYF,TRBJ1-3,TRBV19,.,TRBD1
TGTGCCAGTAGTATAGTGACTAGCAGGTACAATGAGCAGTTCTTC,CASSIVTSRYNEQFF,TRBJ2-1,TRBV19,.,TRBD2
TGTGCCTGGATCTCAGGGGGGACAGACACAAAGACCCAGTACTTC,CAWISGGTDTKTQYF,TRBJ2-5,TRBV30,.,.
TGCGCCAGCAGCCAAGGCGATAGGCTAGGTTCACCCCTCCACTTT,CASSQGDRLGSPLHF,TRBJ1-6,TRBV4-1,.,.
TGTGCCACCAGCAGGGACAGGGGGCTCCCGGGAAACACCATATATTTT,CATSRDRGLPGNTIYF,TRBJ1-3,TRBV15,.,TRBD1
TGTGCCACCAGCAGTCGGACTCAGGTTACAGATACGCAGTATTTT,CATSSRTQVTDTQYF,TRBJ2-3,TRBV15,.,.
TGTGCCAGTAGTATCCTCGGCGGGGGAGCCTACGAGCAGTACTTC,CASSILGGGAYEQYF,TRBJ2-7,TRBV19,.,TRBD2
TGTGCCAGCTATCTACGGAACACCGGGGAGCTGTTTTTT,CASYLRNTGELFF,TRBJ2-2,TRBV12-3/TRBV12-4,.,.
TGTGCCAGTAGTATAGGAGGGAGCTACGAGCAGTACTTC,CASSIGGSYEQYF,TRBJ2-7,TRBV19,once,.
TGTGCCAGCAGCGTCAGTGGGAGAAACACAGATACGCAGTATTTT,CASSVSGRNTDTQYF,TRBJ2-3,TRBV9,.,.
TGTGCCAGCTCACTTACGAGGGTCCCCGGGGAGCTGTTTTTT,CASSLTRVPGELFF,TRBJ2-2,TRBV18,.,.
TGTGCCAGCTTTCTTTCGAGGCCCCCCTATGGCTACACCTTC,CASFLSRPPYGYTF,TRBJ1-2,TRBV28,once,.
TGTGCCAGCAGCTTAAAAGGGACAGAAAAAGATACGCAGTATTTT,CASSLKGTEKDTQYF,TRBJ2-3,TRBV11-2,.,TRBD1
TGTGCCAGCAGCGTAGGTCCACAAACCTACGAGCAGTACTTC,CASSVGPQTYEQYF,TRBJ2-7,TRBV9,.,.